The entry below describes one T cell receptor (beta chain). The data are from a study of blood T cell repertoires in COVID-19. About the study: Italy, Spain and the United States were the sources of the convalescent and acute COVID-19 samples. Sources were T cells, B-cell-depleted T cells, or PBMCs; the material itself was cDNA or gDNA.

Source study methods: Amplification of reference gene primers provided the estimated nucleated cell counts. TCRdb's table, derived via immunoSEQ multiplex PCR, lists solely in-frame clones and lacks some. V and J calls plus clone size are reproduced from that table; the DNA served to infer D and trimming. In the table there are 95,000 or so clones, roughly 90% of which are singletons. Per germline, CDR1 MNHEY and CDR2 SVGAGI. The length of the CDR3 is 15 residues. Trimming stripped 4 bases from V and 1 base from J, with 11 bases between. The V call is TRBV6-5, the J call TRBJ1-3, with D maybe TRBD1 (6 bases). The sequenced sample was peripheral blood. This receptor was taken from a woman between 65 and 79 years old with acute or convalescent COVID-19. The CDR3 DNA reads as TGTGCCAGCAGTTCAGGGGTGTTTTCTGGAAACACCATATATTTT. Its protein is CASSSGVFSGNTIYF.